Given below is one T cell receptor (beta chain) in context. At one boundary the junction diverges from the germline segment, which might be a read error. Researchers generated TCR beta cDNA from 500 to 600 ng of total RNA, relying on a constant-region primer. A slightly modified ARM-PCR protocol with three nested multiplex PCR rounds produced these TCR beta libraries. TRBV1-TRBV30 forward and Cbeta reverse primers drove the first two approximately 10-cycle rounds. TCRdb processed the multiplex PCR reads anew with MiXCR; each CDR3 protein has one entry. This table has fewer than 400,000 distinct CDR3 sequences, about 62% appearing once. These data are taken from a study of tumor-infiltrating lymphocytes in primary liver carcinoma. Across the whole study: Patients diagnosed with primary liver carcinoma received treatment through surgical resection.

This CDR3 is built from 19 residues. Unsorted whole blood supplied the blood RNA, and germline DNA was isolated too. At sampling, these chronic HBV carriers had received no treatment. Surgery was preceded by the collection of about 4 milliliters of peripheral blood. The sequenced material came from peripheral blood. This chain connects TRBV12-3 or TRBV12-4 to TRBJ2-1, with 14 nucleotides matching TRBD2. This receptor was identified in a man aged 35 to 55 with primary liver carcinoma and hepatitis B virus infection. The CDR3 here is CASSFGTSGSRVFISEQLF. As DNA, the CDR3 is TGTGCCAGCAGTTTTGGGACTAGCGGGAGTCGCGTCTTCATTAGTGAGCAGTTATTC.